This TCR beta chain was sequenced for a study of blood T cell repertoires in COVID-19. Study-level background: PBMCs, B-cell-depleted T cells, or T cells were the source of the cDNA or gDNA that made up the material.

Per the authors' pipeline: Scientists estimated how many nucleated cells there were by amplifying reference gene primers. Using immunoSEQ multiplex PCR, the repertoire was profiled, and TCRdb retains in-frame clones only, with some absent. The V and J calls and the clone size are those of that table, but D and trimming were determined from the DNA. Counted here are about 280,000 clones, roughly 85% occurring once; the ten biggest clones make up 3%. A few counts support this clone. This CDR3 has 10 amino acids. Trimming cost V 6 bases and J 3 bases, with 5 bases left between them. Germline assignment: CDR1 DFQATT and CDR2 SNEGSKA (reference sequence).

Sequencing was done on a sample of peripheral blood. The receptor was derived from a woman aged 30 to 39 with active or convalescent COVID-19. The chain has TRBV20-1 and TRBJ1-2; D is unresolved. The CDR3 reads CSAGDYGYTF. The CDR3 nucleotides are TGCAGTGCCGGGGACTATGGCTACACCTTC.